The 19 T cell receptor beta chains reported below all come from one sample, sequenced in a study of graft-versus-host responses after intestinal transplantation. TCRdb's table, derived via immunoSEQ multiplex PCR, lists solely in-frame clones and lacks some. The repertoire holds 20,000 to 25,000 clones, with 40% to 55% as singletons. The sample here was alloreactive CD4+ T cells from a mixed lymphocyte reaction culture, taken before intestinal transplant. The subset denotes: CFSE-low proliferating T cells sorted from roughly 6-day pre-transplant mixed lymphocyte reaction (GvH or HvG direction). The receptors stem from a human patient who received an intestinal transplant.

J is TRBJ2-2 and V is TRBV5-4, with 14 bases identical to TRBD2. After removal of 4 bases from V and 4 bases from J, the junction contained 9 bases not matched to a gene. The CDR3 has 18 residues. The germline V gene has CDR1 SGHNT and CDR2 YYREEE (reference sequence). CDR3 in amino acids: CASSPAETSGGGTGELFF. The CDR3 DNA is TGTGCCAGCAGCCCAGCGGAGACTAGCGGGGGGGGCACCGGGGAGCTGTTTTTT.

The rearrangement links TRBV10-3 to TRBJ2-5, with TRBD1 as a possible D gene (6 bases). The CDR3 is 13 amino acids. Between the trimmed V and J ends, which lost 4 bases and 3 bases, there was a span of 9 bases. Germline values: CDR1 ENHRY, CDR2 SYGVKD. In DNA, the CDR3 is TGTGCCATCAGTGGCCGGACAGAAGAGACCCAGTACTTC. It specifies CAISGRTEETQYF.

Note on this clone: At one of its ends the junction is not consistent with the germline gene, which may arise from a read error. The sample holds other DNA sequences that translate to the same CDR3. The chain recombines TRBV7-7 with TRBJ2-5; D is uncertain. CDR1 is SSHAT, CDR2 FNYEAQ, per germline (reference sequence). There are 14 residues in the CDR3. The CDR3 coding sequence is TGTGCTAGCAGCTTAGGTCCTCAAGCGGAGACCCAGTACTTC. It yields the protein CASSLGPQAETQYF. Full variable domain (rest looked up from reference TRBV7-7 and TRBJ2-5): GAGVSQSPRYKVTKRGQDVTLRCDPISSHATLYWYQQALGQGPEFLTYFNYEAQPDKSGLPSDRFSAERPEGSISTLTIQRTEQRDSAMYRCASSLGPQAETQYFGPGTRLLVL.

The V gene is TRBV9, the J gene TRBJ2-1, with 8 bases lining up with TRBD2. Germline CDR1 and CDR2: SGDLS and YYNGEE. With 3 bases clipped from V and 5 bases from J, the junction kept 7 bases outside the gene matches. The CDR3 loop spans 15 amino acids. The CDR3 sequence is CASSAIGGAHNEQFF. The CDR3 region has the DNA TGTGCCAGCAGCGCAATCGGGGGGGCCCACAATGAGCAGTTCTTC.

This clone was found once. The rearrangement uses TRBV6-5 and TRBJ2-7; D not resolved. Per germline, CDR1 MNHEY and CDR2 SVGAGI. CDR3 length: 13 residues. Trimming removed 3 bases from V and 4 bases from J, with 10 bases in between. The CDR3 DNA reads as TGTGCCAGCAGTTATCCCCCCGGGTACGAGCAGTACTTC. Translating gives CASSYPPGYEQYF.

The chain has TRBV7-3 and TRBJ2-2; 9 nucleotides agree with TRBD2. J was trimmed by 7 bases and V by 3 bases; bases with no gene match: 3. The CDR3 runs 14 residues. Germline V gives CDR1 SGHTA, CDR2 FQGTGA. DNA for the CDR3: TGTGCCAGCAGCTTCGGGACTAGCAGCGGGGAGCTGTTTTTT. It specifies CASSFGTSSGELFF.

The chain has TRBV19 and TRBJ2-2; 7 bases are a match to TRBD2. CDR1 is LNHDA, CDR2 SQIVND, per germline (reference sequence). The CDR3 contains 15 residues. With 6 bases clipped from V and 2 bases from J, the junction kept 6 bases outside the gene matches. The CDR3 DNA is TGTGCCAGTAGGTCCGCGGGGGTCAACACCGGGGAGCTGTTTTTT. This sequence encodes CASRSAGVNTGELFF.

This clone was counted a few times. The CDR3 region is CASTPRPTGNTEAFF. CDR3 bases: TGTGCCAGCACCCCGAGGCCCACGGGGAACACTGAAGCTTTCTTT. The rearrangement uses TRBV6-5 and TRBJ1-1; D remains unclear. This CDR3 spans 15 amino acids. CDR1 and CDR2 from the germline V gene are MNHEY and SVGAGI. V lost 7 bases, J lost 1 base, and 16 bases lay in between.

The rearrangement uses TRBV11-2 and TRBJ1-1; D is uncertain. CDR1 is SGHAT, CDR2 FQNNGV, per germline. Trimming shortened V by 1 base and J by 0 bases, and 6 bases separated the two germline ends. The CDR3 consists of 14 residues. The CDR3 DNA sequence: TGTGCCAGCAGCTTAGTTATTGTGAACACTGAAGCTTTCTTT. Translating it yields CASSLVIVNTEAFF. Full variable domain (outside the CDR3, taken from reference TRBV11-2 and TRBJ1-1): EAGVAQSPRYKIIEKRQSVAFWCNPISGHATLYWYQQILGQGPKLLIQFQNNGVVDDSQLPKDRFSAERLKGVDSTLKIQPAKLEDSAVYLCASSLVIVNTEAFFGQGTRLTVV.

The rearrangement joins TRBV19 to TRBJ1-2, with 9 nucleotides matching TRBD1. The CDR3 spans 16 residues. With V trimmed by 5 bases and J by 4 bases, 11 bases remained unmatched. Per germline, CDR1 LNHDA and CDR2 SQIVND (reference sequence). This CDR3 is CASSERTGAYFYGYTF. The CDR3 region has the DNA TGTGCCAGTAGTGAACGGACAGGGGCGTATTTCTATGGCTACACCTTC.

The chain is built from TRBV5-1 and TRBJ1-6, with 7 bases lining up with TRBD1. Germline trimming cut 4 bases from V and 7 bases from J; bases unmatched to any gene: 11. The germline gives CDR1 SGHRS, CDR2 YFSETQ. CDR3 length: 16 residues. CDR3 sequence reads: CASSNSLGQSNSPLHF. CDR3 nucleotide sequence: TGCGCCAGCAGCAATTCTTTGGGACAGTCCAATTCACCCCTCCACTTT.

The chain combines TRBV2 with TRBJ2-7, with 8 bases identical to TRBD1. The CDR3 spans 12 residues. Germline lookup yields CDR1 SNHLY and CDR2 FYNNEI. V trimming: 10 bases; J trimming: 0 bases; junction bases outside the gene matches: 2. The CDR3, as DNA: TGTGCCATAGGGACAGGCTCCTACGAGCAGTACTTC. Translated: CAIGTGSYEQYF.

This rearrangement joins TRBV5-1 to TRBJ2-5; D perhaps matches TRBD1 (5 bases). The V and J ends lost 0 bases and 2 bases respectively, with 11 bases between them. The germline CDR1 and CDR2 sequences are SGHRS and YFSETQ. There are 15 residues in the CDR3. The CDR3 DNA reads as TGCGCCAGCAGCTTGGTGTGGTCAGGGCAAGAGACCCAGTACTTC. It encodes CASSLVWSGQETQYF.

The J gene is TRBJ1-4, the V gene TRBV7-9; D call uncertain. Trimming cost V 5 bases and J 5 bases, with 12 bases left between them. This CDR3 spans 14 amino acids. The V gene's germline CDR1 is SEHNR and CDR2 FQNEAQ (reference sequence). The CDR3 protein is CASSPSRENEKLFF. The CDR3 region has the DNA TGTGCCAGCAGCCCGAGCCGGGAGAATGAAAAACTGTTTTTT.

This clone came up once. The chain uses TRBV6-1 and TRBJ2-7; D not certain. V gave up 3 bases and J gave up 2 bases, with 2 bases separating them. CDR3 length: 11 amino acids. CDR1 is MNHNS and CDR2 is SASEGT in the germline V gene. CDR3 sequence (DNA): TGTGCCAGCAGTGACACCTACGAGCAGTACTTC. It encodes CASSDTYEQYF.

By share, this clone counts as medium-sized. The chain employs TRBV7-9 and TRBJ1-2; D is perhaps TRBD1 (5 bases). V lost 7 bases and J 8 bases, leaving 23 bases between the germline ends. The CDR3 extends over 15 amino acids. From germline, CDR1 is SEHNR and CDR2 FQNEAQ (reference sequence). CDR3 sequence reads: CASTRVEGKVEGYTF. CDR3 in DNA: TGTGCCAGCACCCGGGTGGAGGGGAAGGTGGAAGGCTACACCTTC.

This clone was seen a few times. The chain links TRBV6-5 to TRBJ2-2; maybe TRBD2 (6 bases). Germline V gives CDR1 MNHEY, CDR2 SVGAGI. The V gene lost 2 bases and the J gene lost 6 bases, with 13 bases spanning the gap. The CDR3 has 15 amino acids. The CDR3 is CASSYLGLLPGELFF. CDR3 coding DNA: TGTGCCAGCAGTTACCTGGGACTCCTGCCCGGGGAGCTGTTTTTT.

The DNA of the CDR3 is TGTGCCAGCAGTGTAACAGGGGTTCAGCCCCAGCATTTT. Amino acid sequence: CASSVTGVQPQHF. The rearrangement uses TRBV2 and TRBJ1-5; TRBD1 aligns across 7 bases. The V gene end was trimmed by 4 bases and the J gene end by 6 bases; junction bases not matched to a gene: 3. Per the germline V gene, CDR1 is SNHLY and CDR2 is FYNNEI. This CDR3 spans 13 amino acids.

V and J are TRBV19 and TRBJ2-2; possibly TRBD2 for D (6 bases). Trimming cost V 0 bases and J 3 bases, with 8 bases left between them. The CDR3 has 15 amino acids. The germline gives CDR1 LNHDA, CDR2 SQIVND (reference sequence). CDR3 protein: CASSIDGGYTGELFF. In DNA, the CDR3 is TGTGCCAGTAGTATAGACGGGGGTTACACCGGGGAGCTGTTTTTT.